Below, 6 T cell receptor beta chains from the same sample are listed, as sequenced in a study of T cells of healthy individuals. TCRdb fed the 5' RACE reads into MiXCR, producing one record per CDR3 protein. The sample lists around 98,000 distinct CDR3 sequences; roughly a sixth were seen once. These receptors all stem from a human donor in good health.

This clonotype was detected a few times. The rearrangement joins TRBV4-3 to TRBJ1-2; 7 nucleotides line up with TRBD1. The V gene end was trimmed by 5 bases and the J gene end by 5 bases; junction bases not matched to a gene: 11. This CDR3 is 15 amino acids long. The germline V gene has CDR1 LGHNA and CDR2 YSLEER. This CDR3 is CASSSAGQHLYGYTF. DNA for the CDR3: TGCGCCAGCAGCTCAGCGGGACAGCATCTTTATGGCTACACCTTC.

This clonotype was counted ten times or more. CDR3 region: CASSLVYGTQETQYF. The CDR3 nucleotides read TGTGCCAGCAGCTTAGTTTACGGGACCCAAGAGACCCAGTACTTC. The V call is TRBV7-2, the J call TRBJ2-5; possibly TRBD1 or TRBD2 for D (5 bases each). Germline V gene lookup returns CDR1 SGHTA and CDR2 FQGNSA. The CDR3 is 15 amino acids. V lost 1 base and J 1 base, leaving 10 bases between the germline ends.

The chain couples TRBV4-3 to TRBJ2-1; D is unresolved. This CDR3 contains 16 residues. Germline CDR1 and CDR2: LGHNA and YSLEER. Trimming stripped 4 bases from V and 3 bases from J, with 16 bases between. CDR3 sequence reads: CASSPVATKNYNEQFF. The DNA of the CDR3 is TGCGCCAGCAGCCCCGTGGCAACGAAGAACTACAATGAGCAGTTCTTC.

The genes are TRBV9 and TRBJ2-1; tentative D call: TRBD1 (5 bases). CDR3 length: 13 amino acids. Per the germline V gene, CDR1 is SGDLS and CDR2 is YYNGEE. Between the trimmed V and J ends, which lost 4 bases and 9 bases, there was a span of 14 bases. The CDR3 loop is CASSLGGAGEQFF. Written as DNA, the CDR3 is TGTGCCAGCAGCCTTGGTGGGGCTGGTGAGCAGTTCTTC.

The chain employs TRBV10-3 and TRBJ2-1, with TRBD2 as a possible D gene (5 bases). Germline V gives CDR1 ENHRY, CDR2 SYGVKD. The CDR3 runs to 13 residues. V lost 7 bases, J lost 8 bases, and 15 bases lay in between. The CDR3: CAITVRGIDEQFF. The CDR3 DNA reads as TGTGCCATCACGGTCCGGGGAATCGATGAGCAGTTCTTC.

This clonotype was picked up many times. The chain joins TRBV20-1 to TRBJ1-5; possible D gene TRBD1, 5 bases. V gave up 3 bases and J gave up 7 bases, with 22 bases separating them. The CDR3 spans 16 residues. Germline CDR1 reads DFQATT; CDR2 reads SNEGSKA (reference sequence). In DNA, the CDR3 is TGCAGTGCTAGTGCGCGACAAAACAGGAGGGCCCAGCCCCAGCATTTT. Its protein is CSASARQNRRAQPQHF.